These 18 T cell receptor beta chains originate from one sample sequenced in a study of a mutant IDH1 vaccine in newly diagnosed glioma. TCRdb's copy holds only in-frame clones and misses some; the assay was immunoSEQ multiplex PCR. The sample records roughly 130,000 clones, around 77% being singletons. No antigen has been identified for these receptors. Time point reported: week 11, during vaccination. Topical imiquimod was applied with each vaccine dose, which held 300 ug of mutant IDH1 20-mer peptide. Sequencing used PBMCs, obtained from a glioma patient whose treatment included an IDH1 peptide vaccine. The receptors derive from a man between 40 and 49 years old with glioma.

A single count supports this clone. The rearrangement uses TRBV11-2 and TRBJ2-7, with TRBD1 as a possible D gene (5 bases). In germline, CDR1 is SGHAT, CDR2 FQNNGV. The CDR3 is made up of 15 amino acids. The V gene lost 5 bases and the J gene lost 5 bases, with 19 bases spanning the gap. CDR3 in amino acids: CASSVLGAGNDEQYF. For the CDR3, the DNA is TGTGCCAGCAGCGTGTTAGGGGCAGGTAACGACGAGCAGTACTTC.

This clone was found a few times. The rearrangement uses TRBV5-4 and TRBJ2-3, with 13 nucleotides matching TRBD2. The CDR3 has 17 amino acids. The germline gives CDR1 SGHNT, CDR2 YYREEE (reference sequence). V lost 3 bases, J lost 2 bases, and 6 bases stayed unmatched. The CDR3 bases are TGTGCCAGCAGCTCTCCGGGACTAGCGGGATCCACAGATACGCAGTATTTT. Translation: CASSSPGLAGSTDTQYF. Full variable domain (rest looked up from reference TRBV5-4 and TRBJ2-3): ETGVTQSPTHLIKTRGQQVTLRCSSQSGHNTVSWYQQALGQGPQFIFQYYREEENGRGNFPPRFSGLQFPNYSSELNVNALELDDSALYLCASSSPGLAGSTDTQYFGPGTRLTVL.

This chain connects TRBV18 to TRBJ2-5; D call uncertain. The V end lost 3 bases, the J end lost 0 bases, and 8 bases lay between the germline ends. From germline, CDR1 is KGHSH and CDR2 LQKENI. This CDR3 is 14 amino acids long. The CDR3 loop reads CASSPQAYQETQYF. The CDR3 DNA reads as TGTGCCAGCTCACCCCAAGCGTACCAAGAGACCCAGTACTTC.

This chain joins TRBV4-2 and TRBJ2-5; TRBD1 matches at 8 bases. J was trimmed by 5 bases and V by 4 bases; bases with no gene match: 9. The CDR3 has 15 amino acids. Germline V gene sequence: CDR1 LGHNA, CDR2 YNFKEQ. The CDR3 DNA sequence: TGTGCCAGCAGCCGGAACAGGGGGATCGGGGAGACCCAGTACTTC. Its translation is CASSRNRGIGETQYF.

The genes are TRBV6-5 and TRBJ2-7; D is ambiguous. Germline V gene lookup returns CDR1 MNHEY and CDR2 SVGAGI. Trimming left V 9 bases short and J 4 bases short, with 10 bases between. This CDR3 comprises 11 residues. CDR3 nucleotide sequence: TGTGCCAGACCAACGGTATACGAGCAGTACTTC. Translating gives CARPTVYEQYF.

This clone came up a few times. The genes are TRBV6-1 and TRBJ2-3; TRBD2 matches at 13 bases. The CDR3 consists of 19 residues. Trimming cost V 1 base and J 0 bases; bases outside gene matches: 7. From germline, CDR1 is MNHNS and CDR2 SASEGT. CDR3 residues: CASSEGGLAGTSSTDTQYF. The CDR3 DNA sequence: TGTGCCAGCAGTGAAGGGGGACTAGCGGGGACCTCTAGCACAGATACGCAGTATTTT.

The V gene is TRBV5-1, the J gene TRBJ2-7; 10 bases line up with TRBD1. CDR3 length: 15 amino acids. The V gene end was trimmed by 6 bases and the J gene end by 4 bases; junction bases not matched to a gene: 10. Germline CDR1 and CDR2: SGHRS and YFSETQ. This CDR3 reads CASKPTGQGGYEQYF. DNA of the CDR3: TGCGCCAGCAAACCAACTGGACAGGGGGGATACGAGCAGTACTTC. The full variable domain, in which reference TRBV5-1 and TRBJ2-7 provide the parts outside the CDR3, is KAGVTQTPRYLIKTRGQQVTLSCSPISGHRSVSWYQQTPGQGLQFLFEYFSETQRNKGNFPGRFSGRQFSNSRSEMNVSTLELGDSALYLCASKPTGQGGYEQYFGPGTRLTVT.

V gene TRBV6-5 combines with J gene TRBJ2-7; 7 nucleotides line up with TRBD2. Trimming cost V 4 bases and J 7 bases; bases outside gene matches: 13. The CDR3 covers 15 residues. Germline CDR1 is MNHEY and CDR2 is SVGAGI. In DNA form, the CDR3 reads TGTGCCAGCAGTTTTGGGAGGGTGCAGGGCGGGGAGCAGTACTTC. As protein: CASSFGRVQGGEQYF.

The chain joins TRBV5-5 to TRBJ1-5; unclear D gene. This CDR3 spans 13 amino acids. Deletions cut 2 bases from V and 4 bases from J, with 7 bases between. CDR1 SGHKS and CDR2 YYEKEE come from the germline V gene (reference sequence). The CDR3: CASSLRFNQPQHF. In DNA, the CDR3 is TGTGCCAGCAGCTTAAGGTTTAATCAGCCCCAGCATTTT.

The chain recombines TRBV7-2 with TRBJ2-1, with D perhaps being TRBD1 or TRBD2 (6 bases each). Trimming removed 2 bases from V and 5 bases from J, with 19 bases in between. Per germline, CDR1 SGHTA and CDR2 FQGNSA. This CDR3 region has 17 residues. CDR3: CASSLKWVGGPNNEQFF. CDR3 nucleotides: TGTGCCAGCAGCTTAAAGTGGGTCGGGGGCCCCAACAATGAGCAGTTCTTC.

For the CDR3, the DNA is TGTGCCAGCAGTGATACGCAGTATTTT. Its protein product is CASSDTQYF. The gene calls are TRBV2 and TRBJ2-3; D is unclear. V was trimmed by 3 bases and J by 8 bases, leaving 0 bases between them. This CDR3 is built from 9 residues. Germline V gene data show CDR1 as SNHLY and CDR2 as FYNNEI.

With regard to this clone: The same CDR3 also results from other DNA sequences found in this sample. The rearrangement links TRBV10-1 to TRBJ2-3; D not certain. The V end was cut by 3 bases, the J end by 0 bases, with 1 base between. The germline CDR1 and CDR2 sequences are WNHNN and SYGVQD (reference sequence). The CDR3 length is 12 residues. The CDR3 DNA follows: TGCGCCAGCAGTGAAAGCACAGATACGCAGTATTTT. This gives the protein CASSESTDTQYF.

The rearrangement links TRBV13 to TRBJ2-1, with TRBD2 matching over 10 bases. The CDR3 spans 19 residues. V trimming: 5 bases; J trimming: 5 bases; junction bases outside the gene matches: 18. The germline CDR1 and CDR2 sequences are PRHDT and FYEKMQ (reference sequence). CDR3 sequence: CASSPRTGQGLAFNNEQFF. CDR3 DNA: TGTGCCAGCAGCCCTCGGACAGGGCAGGGACTAGCGTTCAACAATGAGCAGTTCTTC.

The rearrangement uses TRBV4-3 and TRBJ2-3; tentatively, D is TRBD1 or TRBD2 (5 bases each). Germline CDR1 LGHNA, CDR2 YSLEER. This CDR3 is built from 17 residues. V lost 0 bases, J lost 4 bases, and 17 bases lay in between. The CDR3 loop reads CASSQDLYGIRADTQYF. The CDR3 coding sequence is TGCGCCAGCAGCCAAGATTTGTACGGGATCAGGGCAGATACGCAGTATTTT.

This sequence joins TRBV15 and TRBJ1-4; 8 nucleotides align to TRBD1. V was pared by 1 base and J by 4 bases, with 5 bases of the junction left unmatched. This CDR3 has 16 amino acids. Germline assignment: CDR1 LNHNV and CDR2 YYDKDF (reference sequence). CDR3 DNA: TGTGCCACCAGCAGAGGGGGACAGGACCTTAATGAAAAACTGTTTTTT. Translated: CATSRGGQDLNEKLFF.

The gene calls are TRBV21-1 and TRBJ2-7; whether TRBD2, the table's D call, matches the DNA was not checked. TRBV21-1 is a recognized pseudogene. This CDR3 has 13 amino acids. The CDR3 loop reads CASSGEGCYEQYF. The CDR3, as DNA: TGTGCCAGTTCGGGGGAGGGATGCTACGAGCAGTACTTC.

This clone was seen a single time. CDR3 coding DNA: TGTGCCAGCAGCTTCGGAACTAGCGGGAGCGCTGATACGCAGTATTTT. Translating gives CASSFGTSGSADTQYF. The genes are TRBV5-4 and TRBJ2-3; 11 nucleotides align to TRBD2. The CDR3 spans 16 residues. V trimming: 2 bases; J trimming: 6 bases; junction bases outside the gene matches: 8. CDR1 and CDR2 (germline): SGHNT, YYREEE (reference sequence).

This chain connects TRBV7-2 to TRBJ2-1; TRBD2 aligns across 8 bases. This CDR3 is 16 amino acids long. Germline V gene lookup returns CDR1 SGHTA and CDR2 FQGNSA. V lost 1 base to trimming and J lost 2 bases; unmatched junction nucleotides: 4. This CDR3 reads CASSLDGGRPYNEQFF. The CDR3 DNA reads TGTGCCAGCAGCTTAGACGGCGGGAGGCCCTACAATGAGCAGTTCTTC. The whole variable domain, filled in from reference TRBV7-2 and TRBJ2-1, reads GAGVSQSPSNKVTEKGKDVELRCDPISGHTALYWYRQSLGQGLEFLIYFQGNSAPDKSGLPSDRFSAERTGGSVSTLTIQRTQQEDSAVYLCASSLDGGRPYNEQFFGPGTRLTVL.